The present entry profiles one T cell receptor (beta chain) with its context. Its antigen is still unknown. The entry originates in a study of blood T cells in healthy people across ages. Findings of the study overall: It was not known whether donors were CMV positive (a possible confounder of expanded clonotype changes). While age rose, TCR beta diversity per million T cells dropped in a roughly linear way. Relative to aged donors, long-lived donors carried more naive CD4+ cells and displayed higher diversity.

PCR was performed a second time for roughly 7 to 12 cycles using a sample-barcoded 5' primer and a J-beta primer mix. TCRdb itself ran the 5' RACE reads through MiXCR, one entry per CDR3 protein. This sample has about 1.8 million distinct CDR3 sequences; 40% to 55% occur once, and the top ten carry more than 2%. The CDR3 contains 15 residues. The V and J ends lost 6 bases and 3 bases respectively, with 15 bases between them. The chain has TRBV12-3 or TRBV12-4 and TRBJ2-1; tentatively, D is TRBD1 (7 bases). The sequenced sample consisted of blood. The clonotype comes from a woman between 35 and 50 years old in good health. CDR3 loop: CASRLSRGVYNEQFF. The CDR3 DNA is TGTGCCAGCAGACTCAGCAGGGGGGTCTACAATGAGCAGTTCTTC.